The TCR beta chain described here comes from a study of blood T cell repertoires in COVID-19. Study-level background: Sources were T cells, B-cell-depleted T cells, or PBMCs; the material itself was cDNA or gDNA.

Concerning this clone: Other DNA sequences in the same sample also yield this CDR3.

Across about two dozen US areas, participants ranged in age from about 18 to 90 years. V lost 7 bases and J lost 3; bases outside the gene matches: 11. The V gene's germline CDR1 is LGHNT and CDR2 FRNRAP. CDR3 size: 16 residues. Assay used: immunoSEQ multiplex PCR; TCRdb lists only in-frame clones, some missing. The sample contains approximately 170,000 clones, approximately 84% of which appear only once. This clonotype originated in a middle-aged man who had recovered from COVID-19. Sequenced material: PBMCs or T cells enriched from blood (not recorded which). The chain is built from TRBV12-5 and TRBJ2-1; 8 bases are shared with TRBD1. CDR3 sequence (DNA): TGTGCTAGTGCCACAACCGGACAGGGTGTCTACAATGAGCAGTTCTTC. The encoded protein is CASATTGQGVYNEQFF.